The T cell receptor beta chain described here comes from a study of blood T cell repertoires in COVID-19. Across the study: Italy, Spain and the United States were the sources of the convalescent and acute COVID-19 samples. Sample material is recorded as cDNA or gDNA derived from T cells, B-cell-depleted T cells, or PBMCs.

Authors' methods: The assay estimated nucleated cells by amplifying reference gene primers. Clones were sequenced by immunoSEQ multiplex PCR, and TCRdb holds only the in-frame ones, with some missing. That table furnishes V, J and clone size, whereas the DNA furnished D and trimming. The sample has about 140,000 clones, around 79% seen once; the top ten hold approximately 3.6%. The clonotype comes from a man between 60 and 75 years old with acute or convalescent COVID-19. The sample taken for sequencing was peripheral blood.

CDR3: CASSERGGTEAFF. The CDR3 DNA sequence: TGTGCCAGCAGTGAAAGGGGAGGAACTGAAGCTTTCTTT. The rearrangement uses TRBV6-1 and TRBJ1-1; a possible D gene is TRBD1 (5 bases). Trimming shortened V by 2 bases and J by 5 bases, and 9 bases separated the two germline ends. There are 13 residues in the CDR3. Per germline, CDR1 MNHNS and CDR2 SASEGT.